Listed below are T cell receptor beta chains from one sample, sequenced in a study of Graves' ophthalmopathy and Graves' hyperthyroidism. TCRdb reanalysed the multiplex PCR reads using MiXCR and keeps one entry per CDR3 protein. Counted here are 300,000 to 400,000 distinct CDR3 sequences, roughly 16% occurring once; the ten biggest clones make up 9% to 15%. The sequenced sample was peripheral blood. The receptors were sampled from an adult man with Graves' ophthalmopathy. Each CDR3 is given with its conserved first and last residue. D genes are given only for firm matches. The size field is filled for only some rows; it gives once, few, many or a size class.

many,TRBV28,TRBJ2-2,-,TGTGCCAGCAGTTTATGGGCCGGGGAGCTGTTTTTT,CASSLWAGELFF
-,TRBV5-5,TRBJ2-5,TRBD1,TGTGCCAGCAGCCCGGGGACAGCCCTGGCGACCCAGTACTTC,CASSPGTALATQYF
-,TRBV4-1,TRBJ1-2,-,TGCGCCAGCAGCCAAGGGATCCTATCCCAGGACTATGGCTACACCTTC,CASSQGILSQDYGYTF
many,TRBV12-3/TRBV12-4,TRBJ1-1,-,TGTGCCAGCAGTTTAGTATGGGGGGGTGAAGCTTTCTTT,CASSLVWGGEAFF
many,TRBV6-1,TRBJ1-2,-,TGTGCCAGCAGTGTGTTTAGTGGCTACACCTTC,CASSVFSGYTF
-,TRBV6-1,TRBJ1-1,-,TGTGCCAGCAGTGTGCGAACCTTCACTGAAGCTTTCTTT,CASSVRTFTEAFF
few,TRBV2,TRBJ1-2,-,TGTGCCAGCAGCGCCGGCCAATCGCTTTTCTATGGCTACACCTTC,CASSAGQSLFYGYTF
many,TRBV19,TRBJ1-2,TRBD1,TGTGCCAGTAGGGGACAGTTCTATGGCTACACCTTC,CASRGQFYGYTF
many,TRBV7-2,TRBJ2-7,-,TGTGCCAGCAGCTTAGCGAGGTCTCAGCCCCGCTACGAGCAGTACTTC,CASSLARSQPRYEQYF
many,TRBV5-1,TRBJ2-2,TRBD1,TGCGCCAGCAGCTTACCCGGGACAGGGAACACCGGGGAGCTGTTTTTT,CASSLPGTGNTGELFF
many,TRBV12-3/TRBV12-4,TRBJ2-7,-,TGTGCCAGCAGGACTATGATCTCCTACGAGCAGTACTTC,CASRTMISYEQYF
many,TRBV7-3,TRBJ1-3,-,TGTGCCAGCAGCGAGACCGGGACGCGTGGAAACACCATATATTTT,CASSETGTRGNTIYF
many,TRBV11-3,TRBJ2-1,-,TGTGCCAGCAGCTTAGGACCCCTCGATGAGCAGTTCTTC,CASSLGPLDEQFF
-,TRBV7-8,TRBJ1-1,-,TGTGCCAGCAGCTTAGCGAGGGCCGGAGCCGTCGGCACTGAAGCTTTCTTT,CASSLARAGAVGTEAFF
many,TRBV11-2,TRBJ2-2,-,TGTGCCAGCAGCTTAGATCCCCCCGGCACCGGGGAGCTGTTTTTT,CASSLDPPGTGELFF
once,TRBV6-2/TRBV6-3,TRBJ1-5,TRBD1,TGTGCCAGCAGACCACAGGGGTTTAATCAGCCCCAGCATTTT,CASRPQGFNQPQHF
many,TRBV15,TRBJ2-2,TRBD2,TGTGCCACCAGCAGACCCACTAGCGGGAGGACCGGGGAGCTGTTTTTT,CATSRPTSGRTGELFF
many,TRBV30,TRBJ2-5,-,TGTGCCTGGACAGCGCAGGACCAAGAGACCCAGTACTTC,CAWTAQDQETQYF
many,TRBV7-2,TRBJ1-2,-,TGTGCCAGCAGCTCGCCTGGGGGCAGCCATGGCTACACCTTC,CASSSPGGSHGYTF
many,TRBV20-1,TRBJ1-2,-,TGCAGTGCTAGCCAACCAAGGACGGCACGGGGGAATGGCTACACCTTC,CSASQPRTARGNGYTF
many,TRBV6-1,TRBJ1-1,-,TGTGCCAGCAGTGAACCCCCGGGGACTGAAGCTTTCTTT,CASSEPPGTEAFF
many,TRBV7-3,TRBJ2-7,TRBD2,TGTGCCAGCAGCCCTTCGAGCGGGAGCTACGAGCAGTACTTC,CASSPSSGSYEQYF